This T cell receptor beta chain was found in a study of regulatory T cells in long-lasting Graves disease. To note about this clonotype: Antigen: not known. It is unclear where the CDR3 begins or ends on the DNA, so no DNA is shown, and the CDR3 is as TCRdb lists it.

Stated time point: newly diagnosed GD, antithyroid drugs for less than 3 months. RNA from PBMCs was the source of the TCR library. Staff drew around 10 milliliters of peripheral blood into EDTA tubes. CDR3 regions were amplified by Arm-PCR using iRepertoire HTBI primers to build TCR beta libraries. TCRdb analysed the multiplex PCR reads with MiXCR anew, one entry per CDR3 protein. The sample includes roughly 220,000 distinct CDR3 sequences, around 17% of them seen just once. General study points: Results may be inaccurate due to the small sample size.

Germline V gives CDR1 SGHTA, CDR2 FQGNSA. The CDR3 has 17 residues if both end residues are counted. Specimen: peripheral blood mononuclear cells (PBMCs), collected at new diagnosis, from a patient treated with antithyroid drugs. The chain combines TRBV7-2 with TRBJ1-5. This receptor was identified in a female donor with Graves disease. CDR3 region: CASSLAPWGNGNQPQRF.